These T cell receptor beta chains were read from a single sample in a study of cytomegalovirus exposure and HLA in healthy donors. The data were produced by immunoSEQ multiplex PCR, yet TCRdb's version contains in-frame clones alone and is incomplete. The specimen's table records around 76,000 clones. The sequenced sample consisted of PBMCs. The receptors shown here come from a boy aged 5-17 years in good health and CMV-seronegative. Each CDR3 is given with its conserved first and last residue. The order of the fields is V gene, D gene, J gene, CDR3 protein, CDR3 DNA. A D gene is named only where the DNA matches it firmly.

TRBV4-3	NA	TRBJ1-1	CASSQVQGATEAFF	TGCGCCAGCAGCCAGGTACAGGGAGCGACTGAAGCTTTCTTT
TRBV4-3	NA	TRBJ2-7	CASSQGSTGTYEQYF	TGCGCCAGCAGCCAAGGGTCAACAGGAACCTACGAGCAGTACTTC
TRBV5-1	NA	TRBJ1-1	CASSLETGNTEAFF	TGCGCCAGCAGCCTTGAAACAGGGAACACTGAAGCTTTCTTT
TRBV10-3	NA	TRBJ2-7	CAISEPDGYEQYF	TGTGCCATCAGTGAACCTGACGGGTACGAGCAGTACTTC
TRBV7-9	NA	TRBJ2-7	CASSSTGNEQYF	TGTGCCAGCAGCTCGACAGGTAACGAGCAGTACTTC
TRBV5-6	NA	TRBJ2-3	CASSLTFRRVGDTQYF	TGTGCCAGCAGCTTGACCTTTCGGAGGGTGGGCGATACGCAGTATTTT
TRBV10-3	NA	TRBJ2-7	CAVGALAYEQYF	TGTGCCGTGGGAGCCCTGGCCTACGAGCAGTACTTC
TRBV30	NA	TRBJ1-6	CAWSVQNNSPLHF	TGTGCCTGGAGTGTACAGAATAATTCACCCCTCCACTTT
TRBV19	NA	TRBJ1-5	CASSISTGDNQPQHF	TGTGCCAGTAGTATATCGACAGGAGACAATCAGCCCCAGCATTTT
TRBV6-1	TRBD1	TRBJ2-2	CASSDRGKTTGELFF	TGTGCCAGCAGTGACAGGGGGAAGACCACCGGGGAGCTGTTTTTT
TRBV4-1	NA	TRBJ2-7	CASSQGSPYEQYF	TGCGCCAGCAGCCAAGGAAGCCCCTACGAGCAGTACTTC
TRBV18	TRBD1	TRBJ1-1	CASSPDRGQATEAFF	TGTGCCAGCTCACCAGACAGGGGGCAGGCCACTGAAGCTTTCTTT
TRBV6-1	TRBD1	TRBJ1-4	CASRKGTGNEKLFF	TGTGCCAGCAGAAAGGGGACAGGGAATGAAAAGCTGTTTTTT
TRBV13	TRBD1	TRBJ1-3	CASRPTGTRQGNTIYF	TGTGCCAGCAGACCGACAGGGACTCGTCAGGGAAACACCATATATTTT
TRBV4-2	NA	TRBJ1-2	CASSQDRVGEIYGYTF	TGTGCCAGCAGCCAAGATCGGGTCGGAGAAATCTATGGCTACACCTTC
TRBV6-1	NA	TRBJ1-2	CASSESVAVSIGYTF	TGTGCCAGCAGTGAATCTGTCGCAGTATCGATCGGCTACACCTTC
TRBV7-2	TRBD2	TRBJ2-7	CASSSIAGGSYEQYF	TGTGCCAGCAGCTCGATAGCGGGAGGCTCCTACGAGCAGTACTTC
TRBV7-2	TRBD1	TRBJ2-6	CASSPGTGGANVLTF	TGTGCCAGCAGCCCGGGGACAGGGGGGGCCAACGTCCTGACTTTC
TRBV6-6	NA	TRBJ1-1	CASSYPAEGAAFF	TGTGCCAGCAGTTACCCCGCCGAGGGAGCAGCTTTCTTT
TRBV2	TRBD1	TRBJ2-7	CAVRDRVDYEQYF	TGTGCCGTTCGGGACAGGGTCGACTACGAGCAGTACTTC
TRBV5-1	NA	TRBJ2-1	CASSMDYREQFF	TGCGCCAGCAGCATGGACTACAGGGAGCAGTTCTTC
TRBV4-2	TRBD1	TRBJ1-1	CASSHSLGDRGSNTEAFF	TGTGCCAGCAGCCATTCCTTGGGGGACAGGGGGTCAAACACTGAAGCTTTCTTT
TRBV19	NA	TRBJ1-1	CASSEGTEAFF	TGTGCCAGTAGTGAGGGAACTGAAGCTTTCTTT
TRBV18	NA	TRBJ2-2	CASSPKLLVNTGELFF	TGTGCCAGCTCACCAAAGCTCTTAGTCAACACCGGGGAGCTGTTTTTT
TRBV9	NA	TRBJ2-7	CASSPSQGSSYEQYF	TGTGCCAGCAGCCCCAGTCAGGGGAGCTCCTACGAGCAGTACTTC
TRBV5-5	TRBD1	TRBJ1-1	CASSRQGRDTEAFF	TGTGCCAGCAGTCGACAGGGTCGGGACACTGAAGCTTTCTTT
TRBV6-4	TRBD2	TRBJ2-1	CASSPSTSGSRNEQFF	TGTGCCAGCAGCCCATCTACTAGCGGGAGTCGCAATGAGCAGTTCTTC
TRBV6-6	TRBD1	TRBJ1-5	CASSYSIPGGNQPQHF	TGTGCCAGCAGTTACTCGATTCCAGGGGGAAATCAGCCCCAGCATTTT
TRBV4-1	TRBD1	TRBJ1-4	CASSQGDRGNEKLFF	TGCGCCAGCAGCCAAGGGGACAGGGGGAATGAAAAACTGTTTTTT
TRBV30	NA	TRBJ2-7	CAWSVSGDEQYF	TGTGCCTGGAGTGTTTCAGGGGACGAGCAGTACTTC
TRBV5-6	NA	TRBJ1-2	CASSLAAGDRMLDGYTF	TGTGCCAGCAGCTTGGCCGCGGGCGACAGGATGCTCGATGGCTACACCTTC
TRBV18	TRBD1	TRBJ1-1	CASSPGQGVNTEAFF	TGTGCCAGCTCACCGGGACAGGGGGTGAACACTGAAGCTTTCTTT
TRBV19	NA	TRBJ1-6	CASSMRPSGDSPLHF	TGTGCCAGTAGTATGAGACCGTCAGGGGATTCACCCCTCCACTTT
TRBV6-6	TRBD1	TRBJ1-1	CASSRQGEITEAFF	TGTGCCAGCAGTCGACAGGGGGAGATCACTGAAGCTTTCTTT
TRBV6-1	NA	TRBJ1-1	CASSELRTMNTEAFF	TGTGCCAGCAGTGAATTGCGAACCATGAACACTGAAGCTTTCTTT
TRBV7-9	NA	TRBJ1-5	CASSLDTGGQPQHF	TGTGCCAGCAGCTTAGATACGGGGGGCCAGCCCCAGCATTTT
TRBV7-9	TRBD1	TRBJ2-7	CASSPAPRTGSYEQYF	TGTGCCAGCAGCCCCGCCCCAAGGACAGGATCCTACGAGCAGTACTTC
TRBV7-2	TRBD1	TRBJ2-7	CASSPRTGASAYEQYF	TGTGCCAGCAGCCCGAGGACAGGAGCCAGCGCCTACGAGCAGTACTTC
TRBV6-5	NA	TRBJ2-7	CASSYNRGSEQYF	TGTGCCAGCAGTTACAATCGGGGGAGCGAGCAGTACTTC
TRBV7-3	TRBD2	TRBJ2-3	CASSSTGGPDTQYF	TGTGCCAGCAGCTCAACGGGGGGGCCAGATACGCAGTATTTT
TRBV30	TRBD2	TRBJ2-3	CASPNQRGGQYTQYF	TGTGCCTCCCCGAACCAGCGGGGGGGCCAATATACGCAGTATTTT
TRBV4-1	TRBD1	TRBJ1-1	CASSQDRTGGDTEAFF	TGCGCCAGCAGCCAAGATCGGACAGGGGGAGACACTGAAGCTTTCTTT
TRBV6-5	TRBD1	TRBJ2-5	CASSYWGRGLETQYF	TGTGCCAGCAGTTACTGGGGCAGGGGGTTAGAGACCCAGTACTTC
TRBV2	TRBD2	TRBJ2-3	CASSELAGPLATDTQYF	TGTGCCAGCAGTGAACTAGCGGGGCCTCTTGCCACAGATACGCAGTATTTT
TRBV6-4	NA	TRBJ2-3	CASSEGGGRGTDTQYF	TGTGCCAGCAGTGAAGGTGGAGGGAGAGGCACAGATACGCAGTATTTT
TRBV5-4	TRBD2	TRBJ2-7	CASSPAGAGAHYEQYF	TGTGCCAGCAGCCCAGCTGGAGCGGGGGCCCACTACGAGCAGTACTTC
TRBV6-1	TRBD2	TRBJ2-1	CASSGQAGVEQFF	TGTGCCAGCAGTGGTCAAGCGGGGGTTGAGCAGTTCTTC
TRBV27	NA	TRBJ1-2	CASSLSGRPYTF	TGTGCCAGCAGTTTATCCGGCAGGCCCTACACCTTC
TRBV7-3	NA	TRBJ1-1	CASSLTGGSEAFF	TGTGCCAGCAGCTTAACTGGCGGTTCTGAAGCTTTCTTT
TRBV7-2	NA	TRBJ2-5	CASSFSEETQYF	TGTGCCAGCAGCTTCAGCGAAGAGACCCAGTACTTC